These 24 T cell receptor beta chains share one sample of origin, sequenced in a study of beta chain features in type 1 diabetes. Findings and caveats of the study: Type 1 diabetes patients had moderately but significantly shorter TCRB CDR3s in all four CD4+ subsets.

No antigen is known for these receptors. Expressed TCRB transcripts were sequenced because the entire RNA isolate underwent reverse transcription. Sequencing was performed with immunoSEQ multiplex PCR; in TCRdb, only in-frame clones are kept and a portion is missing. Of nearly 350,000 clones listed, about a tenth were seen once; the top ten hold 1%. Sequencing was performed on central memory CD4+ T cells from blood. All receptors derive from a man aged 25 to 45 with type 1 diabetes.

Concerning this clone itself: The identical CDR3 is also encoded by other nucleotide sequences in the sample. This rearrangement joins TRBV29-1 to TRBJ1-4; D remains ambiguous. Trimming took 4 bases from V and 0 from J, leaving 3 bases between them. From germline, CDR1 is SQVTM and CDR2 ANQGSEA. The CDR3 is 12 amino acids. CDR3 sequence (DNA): TGCAGCGTTGTTTCAACTAATGAAAAACTGTTTTTT. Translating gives CSVVSTNEKLFF.

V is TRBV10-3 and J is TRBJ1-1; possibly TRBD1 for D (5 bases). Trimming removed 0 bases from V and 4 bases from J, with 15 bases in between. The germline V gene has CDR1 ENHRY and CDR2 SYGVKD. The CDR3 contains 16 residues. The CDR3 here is CAISESTGRLSTEAFF. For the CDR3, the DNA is TGTGCCATCAGTGAGTCCACAGGCAGGCTTAGCACTGAAGCTTTCTTT.

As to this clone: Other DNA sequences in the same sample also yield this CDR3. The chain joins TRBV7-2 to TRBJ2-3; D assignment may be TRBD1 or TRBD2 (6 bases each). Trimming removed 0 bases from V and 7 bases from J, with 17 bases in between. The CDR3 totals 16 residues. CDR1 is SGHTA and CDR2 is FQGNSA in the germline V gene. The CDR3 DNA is TGTGCCAGCAGCTTAGCGGGGGGCGGAACGGGAAATACGCAGTATTTT. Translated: CASSLAGGGTGNTQYF.

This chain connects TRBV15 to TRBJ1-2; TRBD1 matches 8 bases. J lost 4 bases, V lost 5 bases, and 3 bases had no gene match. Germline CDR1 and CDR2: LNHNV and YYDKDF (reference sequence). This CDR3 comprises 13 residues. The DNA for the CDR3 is TGTGCCACCAGCGGTACAGGGGGCTATGGCTACACCTTC. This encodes CATSGTGGYGYTF.

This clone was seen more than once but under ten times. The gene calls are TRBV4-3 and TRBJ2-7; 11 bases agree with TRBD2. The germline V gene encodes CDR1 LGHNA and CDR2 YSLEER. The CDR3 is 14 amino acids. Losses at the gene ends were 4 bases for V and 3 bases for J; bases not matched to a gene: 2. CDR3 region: CASSRGTSGYEQYF. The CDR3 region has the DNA TGCGCCAGCAGCCGCGGGACTAGCGGCTACGAGCAGTACTTC.

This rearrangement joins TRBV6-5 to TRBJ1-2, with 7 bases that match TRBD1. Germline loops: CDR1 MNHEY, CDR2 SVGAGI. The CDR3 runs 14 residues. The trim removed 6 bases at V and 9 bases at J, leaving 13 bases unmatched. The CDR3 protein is CASRSGQDLGRYTF. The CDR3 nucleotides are TGTGCCAGCAGGTCTGGACAGGACCTCGGCCGCTACACCTTC.

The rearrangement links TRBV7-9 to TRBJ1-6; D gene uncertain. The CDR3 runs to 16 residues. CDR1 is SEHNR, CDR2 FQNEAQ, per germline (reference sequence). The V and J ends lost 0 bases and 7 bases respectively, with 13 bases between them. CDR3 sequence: CASSLAYTSGNSPLHF. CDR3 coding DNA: TGTGCCAGCAGCTTAGCCTACACCTCGGGGAATTCACCCCTCCACTTT.

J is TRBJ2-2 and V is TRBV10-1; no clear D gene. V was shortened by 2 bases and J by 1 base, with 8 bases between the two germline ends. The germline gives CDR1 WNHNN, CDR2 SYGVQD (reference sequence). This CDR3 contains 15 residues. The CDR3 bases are TGCGCCAGCAGTGAGGCGGTCCTGAACACCGGGGAGCTGTTTTTT. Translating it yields CASSEAVLNTGELFF.

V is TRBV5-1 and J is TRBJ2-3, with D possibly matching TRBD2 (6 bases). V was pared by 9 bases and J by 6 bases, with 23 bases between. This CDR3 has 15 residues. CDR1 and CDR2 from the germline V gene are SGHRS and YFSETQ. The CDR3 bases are TGCGCCACCGCAAGCCGGGACTCACAAAGGGATACGCAGTATTTT. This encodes CATASRDSQRDTQYF.

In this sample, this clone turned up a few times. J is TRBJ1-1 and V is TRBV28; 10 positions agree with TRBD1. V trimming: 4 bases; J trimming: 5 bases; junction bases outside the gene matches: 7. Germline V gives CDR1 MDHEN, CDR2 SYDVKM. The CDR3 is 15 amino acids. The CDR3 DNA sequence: TGTGCCAGCAGTTGGGACGACAGGGGGCGTACTGAAGCTTTCTTT. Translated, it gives CASSWDDRGRTEAFF.

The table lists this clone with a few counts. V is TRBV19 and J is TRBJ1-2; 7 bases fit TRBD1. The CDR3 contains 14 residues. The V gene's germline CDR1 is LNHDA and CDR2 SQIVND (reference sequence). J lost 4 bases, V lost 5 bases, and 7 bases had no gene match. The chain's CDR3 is CASSAIQGTYGYTF. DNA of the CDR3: TGTGCCAGTAGTGCGATACAGGGGACCTATGGCTACACCTTC.

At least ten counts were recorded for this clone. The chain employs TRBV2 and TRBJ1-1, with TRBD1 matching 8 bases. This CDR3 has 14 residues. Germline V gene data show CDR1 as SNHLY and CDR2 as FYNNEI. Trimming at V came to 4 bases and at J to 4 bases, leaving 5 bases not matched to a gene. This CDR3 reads CASSGGTGSTEAFF. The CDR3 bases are TGTGCCAGCAGTGGGGGGACAGGTTCCACTGAAGCTTTCTTT.

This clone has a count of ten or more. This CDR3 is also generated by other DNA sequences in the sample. The CDR3 here is CASSPRLAGSGNEQFF. The CDR3, as DNA: TGTGCCAGCAGCCCCCGACTAGCGGGGAGCGGCAATGAGCAGTTCTTC. The rearrangement uses TRBV11-2 and TRBJ2-1, with TRBD2 identical over 11 bases. This CDR3 has 16 residues. Germline CDR1 reads SGHAT; CDR2 reads FQNNGV. Trimming at V came to 5 bases and at J to 6 bases, leaving 9 bases not matched to a gene.

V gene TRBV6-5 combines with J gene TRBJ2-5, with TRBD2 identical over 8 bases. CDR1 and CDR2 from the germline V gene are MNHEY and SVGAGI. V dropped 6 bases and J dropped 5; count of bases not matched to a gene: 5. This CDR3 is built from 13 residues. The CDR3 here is CASRHPGGETQYF. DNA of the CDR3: TGTGCCAGCAGGCATCCGGGGGGGGAGACCCAGTACTTC.

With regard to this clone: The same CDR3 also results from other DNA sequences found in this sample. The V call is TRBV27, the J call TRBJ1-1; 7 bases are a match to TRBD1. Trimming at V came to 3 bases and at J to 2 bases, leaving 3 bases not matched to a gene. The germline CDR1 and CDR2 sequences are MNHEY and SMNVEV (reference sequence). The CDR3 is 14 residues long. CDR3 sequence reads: CASSFRGGNTEAFF. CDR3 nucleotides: TGTGCCAGCAGTTTCAGGGGGGGCAACACTGAAGCTTTCTTT.

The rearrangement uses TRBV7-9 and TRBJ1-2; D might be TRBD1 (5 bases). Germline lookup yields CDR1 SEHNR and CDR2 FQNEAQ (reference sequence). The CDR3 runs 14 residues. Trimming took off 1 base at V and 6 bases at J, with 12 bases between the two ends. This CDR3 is CASSLGQGSDGYTF. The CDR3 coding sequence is TGTGCCAGCAGCTTAGGGCAGGGTAGCGATGGCTACACCTTC.

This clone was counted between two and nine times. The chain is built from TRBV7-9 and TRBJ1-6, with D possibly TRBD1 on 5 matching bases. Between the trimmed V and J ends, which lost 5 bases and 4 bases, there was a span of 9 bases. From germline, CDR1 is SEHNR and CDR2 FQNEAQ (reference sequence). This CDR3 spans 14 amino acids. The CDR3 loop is CASSPDRYNSPLHF. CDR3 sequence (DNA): TGTGCCAGCAGCCCTGACAGATATAATTCACCCCTCCACTTT.

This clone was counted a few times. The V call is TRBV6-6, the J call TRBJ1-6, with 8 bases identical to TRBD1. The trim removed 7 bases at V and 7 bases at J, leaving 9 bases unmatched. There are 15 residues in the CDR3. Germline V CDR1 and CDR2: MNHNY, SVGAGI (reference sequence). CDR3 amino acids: CASTLGTGKNSPLHF. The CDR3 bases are TGTGCCAGCACCCTGGGGACAGGAAAGAATTCACCCCTCCACTTT.

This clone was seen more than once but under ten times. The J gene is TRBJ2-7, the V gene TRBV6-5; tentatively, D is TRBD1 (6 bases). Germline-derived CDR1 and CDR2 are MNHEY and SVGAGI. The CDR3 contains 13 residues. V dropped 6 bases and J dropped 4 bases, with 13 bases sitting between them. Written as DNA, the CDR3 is TGTGCCAGCAGCCAGGGGATTACATACGAGCAGTACTTC. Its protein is CASSQGITYEQYF.

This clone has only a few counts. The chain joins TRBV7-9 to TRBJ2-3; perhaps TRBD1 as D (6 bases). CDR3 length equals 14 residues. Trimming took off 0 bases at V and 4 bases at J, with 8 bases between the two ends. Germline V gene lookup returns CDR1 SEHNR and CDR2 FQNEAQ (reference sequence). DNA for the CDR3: TGTGCCAGCAGCTTAGCGGGGGCCGCAGATACGCAGTATTTT. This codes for CASSLAGAADTQYF.

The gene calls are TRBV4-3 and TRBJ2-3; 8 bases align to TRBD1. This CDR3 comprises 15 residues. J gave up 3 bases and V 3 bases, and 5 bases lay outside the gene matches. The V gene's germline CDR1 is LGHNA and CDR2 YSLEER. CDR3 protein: CASSQDRARTDTQYF. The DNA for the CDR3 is TGCGCCAGCAGCCAGGACAGGGCAAGGACAGATACGCAGTATTTT.

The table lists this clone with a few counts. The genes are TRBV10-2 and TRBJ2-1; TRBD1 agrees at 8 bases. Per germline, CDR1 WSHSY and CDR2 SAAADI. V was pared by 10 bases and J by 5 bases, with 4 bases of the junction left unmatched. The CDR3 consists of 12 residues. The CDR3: CATGQGNNEQFF. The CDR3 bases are TGCGCCACCGGACAGGGAAACAATGAGCAGTTCTTC.

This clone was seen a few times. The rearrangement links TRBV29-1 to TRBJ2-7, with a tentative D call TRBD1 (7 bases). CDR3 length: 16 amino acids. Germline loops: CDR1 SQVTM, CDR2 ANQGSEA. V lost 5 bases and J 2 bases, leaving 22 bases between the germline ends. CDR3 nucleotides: TGCAGCGTTTCAGGTTGGAGGGGGCGCAGCGCCTACGAGCAGTACTTC. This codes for CSVSGWRGRSAYEQYF.

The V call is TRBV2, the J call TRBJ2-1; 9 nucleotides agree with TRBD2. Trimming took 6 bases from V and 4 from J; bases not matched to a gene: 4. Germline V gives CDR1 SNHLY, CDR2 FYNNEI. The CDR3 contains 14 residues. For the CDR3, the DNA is TGTGCCAGCAGCGGGACTAGCCTGTACAATGAGCAGTTCTTC. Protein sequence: CASSGTSLYNEQFF.